This T cell receptor beta chain was found in a study of blood T cell repertoires in COVID-19. For the study at large: Material from acute and convalescent COVID-19 was sourced from the United States, Italy and Spain. In each case, the material was cDNA or gDNA derived from T cells, B-cell-depleted T cells, or PBMCs.

Original handling: Reference gene primer amplification in the assay estimated nucleated cell counts. Produced via immunoSEQ multiplex PCR; TCRdb's table is partial and in-frame only. V, J and clone size are taken as reported in that table, and D and trimming were inferred from the DNA itself. Of about 140,000 clones listed, 75% to 85% are singletons. This clone has more than one count but fewer than ten. The CDR3 consists of 16 residues. The V and J ends lost 8 bases and 6 bases, in that order; junction bases with no gene match: 14. Germline-derived CDR1 and CDR2 are LNHDA and SQIVND (reference sequence).

This receptor was taken from a man in his 70s who had recovered from COVID-19. The sequenced material came from peripheral blood. The chain has TRBV19 and TRBJ2-2; the match to TRBD1 covers 8 bases. The CDR3 region has the DNA TGTGCCAGTGGAGACGGACAGGGTCCTCCCCCCGGGGAGCTGTTTTTT. Translation gives CASGDGQGPPPGELFF.